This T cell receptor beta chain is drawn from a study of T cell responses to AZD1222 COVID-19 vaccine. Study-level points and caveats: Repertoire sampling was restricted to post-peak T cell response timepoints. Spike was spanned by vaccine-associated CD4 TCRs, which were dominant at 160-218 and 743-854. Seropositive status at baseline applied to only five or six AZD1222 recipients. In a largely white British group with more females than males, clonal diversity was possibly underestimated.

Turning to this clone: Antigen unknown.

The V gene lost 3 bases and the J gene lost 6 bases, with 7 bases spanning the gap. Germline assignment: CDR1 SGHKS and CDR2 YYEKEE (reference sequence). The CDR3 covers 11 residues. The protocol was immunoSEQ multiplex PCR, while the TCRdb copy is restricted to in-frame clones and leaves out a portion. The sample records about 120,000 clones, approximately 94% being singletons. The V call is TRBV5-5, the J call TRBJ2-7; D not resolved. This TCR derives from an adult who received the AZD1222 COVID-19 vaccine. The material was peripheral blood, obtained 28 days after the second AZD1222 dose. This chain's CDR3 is CASSSTLEQYF. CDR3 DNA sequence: TGTGCCAGCAGCTCGACTCTCGAGCAGTACTTC.